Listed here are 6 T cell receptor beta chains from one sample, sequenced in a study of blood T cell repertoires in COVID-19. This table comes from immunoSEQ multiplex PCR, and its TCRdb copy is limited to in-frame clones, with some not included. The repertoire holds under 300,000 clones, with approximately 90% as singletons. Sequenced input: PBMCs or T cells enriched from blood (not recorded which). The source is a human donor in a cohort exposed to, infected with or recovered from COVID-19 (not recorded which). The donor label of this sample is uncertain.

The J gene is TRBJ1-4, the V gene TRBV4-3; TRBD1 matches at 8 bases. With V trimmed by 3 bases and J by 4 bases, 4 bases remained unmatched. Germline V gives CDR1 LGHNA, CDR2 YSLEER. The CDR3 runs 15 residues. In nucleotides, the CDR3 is TGCGCCAGCAGCCAGGGACAGGCCTTTAATGAAAAACTGTTTTTT. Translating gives CASSQGQAFNEKLFF.

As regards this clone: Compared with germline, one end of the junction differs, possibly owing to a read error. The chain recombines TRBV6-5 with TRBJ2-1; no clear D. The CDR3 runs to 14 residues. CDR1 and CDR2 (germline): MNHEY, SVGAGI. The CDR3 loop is CASRLPSRPNGQFF. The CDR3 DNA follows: TGTGCCAGCAGACTTCCGTCTCGCCCCAATGGGCAGTTCTTC.

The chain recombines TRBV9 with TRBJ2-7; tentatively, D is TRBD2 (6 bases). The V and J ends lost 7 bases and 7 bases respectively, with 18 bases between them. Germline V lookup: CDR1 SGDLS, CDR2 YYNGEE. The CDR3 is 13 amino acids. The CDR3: CASARVGGVEQYF. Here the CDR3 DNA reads TGTGCCAGCGCCCGTGTGGGGGGTGTGGAGCAGTACTTC.

As DNA, the CDR3 is TGTGCCAGCAGTTTTTTGGGGGGTACCCAAGAGACCCAGTACTTC. It encodes CASSFLGGTQETQYF. The chain uses TRBV27 and TRBJ2-5; a possible D gene is TRBD2 (6 bases). Germline CDR1 and CDR2: MNHEY and SMNVEV (reference sequence). The CDR3 extends over 15 amino acids. Deletions cut 3 bases from V and 1 base from J, with 12 bases between.

This CDR3 reads CASRTLLRDRDSSGYTF. As DNA, the CDR3 is TGTGCCAGCAGAACTCTTCTCCGGGACAGGGATAGCAGTGGCTACACCTTC. The chain employs TRBV27 and TRBJ1-2; 9 nucleotides align to TRBD1. Trimming cost V 6 bases and J 7 bases; bases outside gene matches: 18. Germline V gene lookup returns CDR1 MNHEY and CDR2 SMNVEV (reference sequence). This CDR3 has 17 amino acids.

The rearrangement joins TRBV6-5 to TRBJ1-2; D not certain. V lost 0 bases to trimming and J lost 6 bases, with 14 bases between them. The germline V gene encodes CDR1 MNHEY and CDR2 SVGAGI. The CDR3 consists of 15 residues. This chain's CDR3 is CASSYSTTDPHGYTF. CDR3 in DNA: TGTGCCAGCAGTTACTCGACCACAGACCCCCATGGCTACACCTTC.